These 21 T cell receptor beta chains were sequenced from one sample in a study of identical twins. One entry per CDR3 protein, called by TCRdb with MiXCR from the 5' RACE reads. This table holds 520,000 or so distinct CDR3 sequences, about 20% found once. These data were likewise used in another study, on T cells expressing NK-cell markers.

Sequencing input: CD4+ T cells sorted from blood. The receptors were sampled from a woman younger than 35 in good health.

This clonotype was recorded a few times. V usage is TRBV11-2 and J usage is TRBJ1-1; D may be TRBD1 (6 bases). Germline V gene lookup returns CDR1 SGHAT and CDR2 FQNNGV. The V gene lost 3 bases and the J gene lost 6 bases, with 11 bases spanning the gap. This CDR3 has 13 amino acids. The CDR3 DNA follows: TGTGCCAGCAGCTTTACAGGGATTCCTGAAGCTTTCTTT. It translates to CASSFTGIPEAFF.

This chain uses TRBV2 with TRBJ2-3, with D possibly being TRBD2 (6 bases). The germline V gene encodes CDR1 SNHLY and CDR2 FYNNEI. The CDR3 length is 16 residues. Trimming removed 5 bases from V and 4 bases from J, with 19 bases in between. The CDR3 coding sequence is TGTGCCAGCAGTCCCGGGCCCGGACTATGGGCAGATACGCAGTATTTT. Translated: CASSPGPGLWADTQYF. Complete variable domain (other parts from reference TRBV2 and TRBJ2-3): EPEVTQTPSHQVTQMGQEVILRCVPISNHLYFYWYRQILGQKVEFLVSFYNNEISEKSEIFDDQFSVERPDGSNFTLKIRSTKLEDSAMYFCASSPGPGLWADTQYFGPGTRLTVL.

The genes are TRBV18 and TRBJ2-7; TRBD2 matches at 7 bases. The germline V gene has CDR1 KGHSH and CDR2 LQKENI. The CDR3 sequence is 15 residues long. J was trimmed by 3 bases and V by 2 bases; bases with no gene match: 7. This chain's CDR3 is CASSPSTSRLYEQYF. In nucleotides, the CDR3 is TGTGCCAGCTCACCATCGACTAGCAGACTCTACGAGCAGTACTTC.

This clonotype was seen a handful of times. The genes are TRBV29-1 and TRBJ2-1; D gene ambiguous. V was cut by 7 bases and J by 7 bases, with 11 bases left in between. The CDR3 consists of 11 residues. Germline V lookup: CDR1 SQVTM, CDR2 ANQGSEA. CDR3 nucleotide sequence: TGCAGCGCGGCGGCTACGAATGAGCAGTTCTTC. Translating it yields CSAAATNEQFF.

This clonotype appeared a single time. J is TRBJ2-1 and V is TRBV5-1, with 9 bases aligning to TRBD1. V trimming: 1 base; J trimming: 0 bases; junction bases outside the gene matches: 5. Germline CDR1 is SGHRS and CDR2 is YFSETQ. The CDR3 runs to 17 residues. The CDR3, as DNA: TGCGCCAGCAGCTTGCTGGGGACAGGGTTCTCCTACAATGAGCAGTTCTTC. Translated: CASSLLGTGFSYNEQFF. The full variable domain, completed using reference TRBV5-1 and TRBJ2-1, is KAGVTQTPRYLIKTRGQQVTLSCSPISGHRSVSWYQQTPGQGLQFLFEYFSETQRNKGNFPGRFSGRQFSNSRSEMNVSTLELGDSALYLCASSLLGTGFSYNEQFFGPGTRLTVL.

This sequence joins TRBV11-3 and TRBJ2-1; D not certain. The V end was cut by 4 bases, the J end by 11 bases, with 12 bases between. The V gene's germline CDR1 is SGHNT and CDR2 YENEEA. CDR3 length: 12 amino acids. The CDR3 sequence: CASSSASEKQFF. The CDR3 DNA is TGTGCCAGCAGCTCTGCATCGGAAAAGCAGTTCTTC.

This clonotype was picked up a small number of times. The chain couples TRBV20-1 to TRBJ1-5; 8 bases are a match to TRBD1. After removal of 3 bases from V and 5 bases from J, the junction contained 9 bases not matched to a gene. CDR3 length: 15 residues. Germline assignment: CDR1 DFQATT and CDR2 SNEGSKA (reference sequence). For the CDR3, the DNA is TGCAGTGCTAGCGGCCCCTGGGGACAGGATCAGCCCCAGCATTTT. This codes for CSASGPWGQDQPQHF.

The rearrangement joins TRBV27 to TRBJ2-6; D tentatively fits TRBD1 or TRBD2 (6 bases each). The CDR3 covers 21 residues. V was cut by 1 base and J by 0 bases, with 22 bases left in between. From germline, CDR1 is MNHEY and CDR2 SMNVEV (reference sequence). CDR3 loop: CASSLYPPGAYPSSGANVLTF. CDR3 in DNA: TGTGCCAGCAGTTTATACCCCCCGGGGGCATACCCTAGCTCTGGGGCCAACGTCCTGACTTTC.

This sequence joins TRBV5-8 and TRBJ2-7, with D perhaps given as TRBD1 or TRBD2 (6 bases each). Germline V lookup: CDR1 SGHTS, CDR2 YDEGEE. V dropped 6 bases and J dropped 3 bases, with 16 bases sitting between them. There are 14 residues in the CDR3. The DNA of the CDR3 is TGTGCCAGCAACGCGGGACACGACCTCTACGAGCAGTACTTC. Its protein product is CASNAGHDLYEQYF.

This sequence joins TRBV27 and TRBJ2-1; 9 nucleotides align to TRBD2. This CDR3 has 15 amino acids. The trim removed 8 bases at V and 0 bases at J, leaving 5 bases unmatched. From germline, CDR1 is MNHEY and CDR2 SMNVEV (reference sequence). The CDR3 here is CASGELAGSYNEQFF. The CDR3 coding sequence is TGTGCCAGCGGGGAACTAGCGGGCTCCTACAATGAGCAGTTCTTC.

The CDR3 sequence: CASGWTEAFF. The CDR3 DNA reads as TGTGCCAGCGGTTGGACTGAAGCTTTCTTT. V is TRBV6-5 and J is TRBJ1-1; no reliable D call. The CDR3 length is 10 residues. Germline assignment: CDR1 MNHEY and CDR2 SVGAGI. V gave up 8 bases and J gave up 5 bases, with 6 bases separating them.

The gene calls are TRBV20-1 and TRBJ2-5, with TRBD2 matching 12 bases. The ends lost 6 bases at V and 6 bases at J; junction bases unmatched: 11. The CDR3 loop spans 15 amino acids. Germline V gives CDR1 DFQATT, CDR2 SNEGSKA (reference sequence). The CDR3 DNA sequence: TGCAGTGCCACGAGGGGACTAGCGGGCAAGAAGACCCAGTACTTC. As protein: CSATRGLAGKKTQYF.

Points on this clonotype: Sequence at one end of the junction differs from germline and may be a read error. This chain links TRBV12-3 or TRBV12-4 with TRBJ2-1; TRBD2 might be the D (7 bases). The CDR3 has 17 amino acids. CDR3 region: CACSSRAGGQAYNEQFF. DNA of the CDR3: TGTGCCTGCAGTTCCCGTGCCGGGGGGCAGGCCTACAATGAGCAGTTCTTC.

The chain links TRBV6-5 to TRBJ2-7, with TRBD1 as a possible D gene (5 bases). Trimming took off 2 bases at V and 2 bases at J, with 10 bases between the two ends. The germline CDR1 and CDR2 sequences are MNHEY and SVGAGI. This CDR3 is built from 14 residues. This CDR3 reads CASSYGARTYEQYF. The CDR3 region has the DNA TGTGCCAGCAGTTACGGGGCCAGAACCTACGAGCAGTACTTC.

The V and J genes are TRBV3-1 and TRBJ2-7, with 7 bases matching TRBD2. Germline CDR1 and CDR2: LGHDT and YNNKEL (reference sequence). Trimming at V came to 4 bases and at J to 0 bases, leaving 0 bases not matched to a gene. There are 13 residues in the CDR3. CDR3 amino acids: CASSRDYSYEQYF. The CDR3 nucleotides read TGTGCCAGCAGCCGGGACTACTCCTACGAGCAGTACTTC.

This clonotype was found a few times. V is TRBV12-3 or TRBV12-4 and J is TRBJ2-5; D may be TRBD1 (5 bases). V was shortened by 2 bases and J by 5 bases, with 9 bases between the two germline ends. The CDR3 contains 13 residues. CDR3 in amino acids: CASSLRGPETQYF. CDR3 sequence (DNA): TGTGCCAGCAGTTTAAGGGGCCCCGAGACCCAGTACTTC.

This chain joins TRBV7-6 and TRBJ2-3, with D tentatively TRBD1 or TRBD2 (5 bases each). V lost 1 base and J lost 2, with 16 bases in between. CDR3 length equals 17 residues. CDR1 and CDR2 from the germline V gene are SGHVS and FNYEAQ. CDR3 loop: CASSLVPGLGDTDTQYF. The CDR3 DNA follows: TGTGCCAGCAGCTTAGTACCGGGGCTTGGGGACACAGATACGCAGTATTTT.

The chain has TRBV7-8 and TRBJ1-2, with D unclear. V lost 5 bases, J lost 8 bases, and 21 bases lay in between. The germline V gene encodes CDR1 SGHVS and CDR2 FQNEAQ. CDR3 length equals 15 residues. In DNA form, the CDR3 reads TGTGCCAGCAGCACGACCCGCCGGGAGGCACGAGGCTACACCTTC. Encoded protein: CASSTTRREARGYTF.

This clonotype was detected only a few times. In DNA form, the CDR3 reads TGCAGTGCTCCCCCTGAGGTTGGACAGCCCCAGCATTTT. Protein: CSAPPEVGQPQHF. The chain employs TRBV20-1 and TRBJ1-5; D remains ambiguous. V dropped 5 bases and J dropped 7 bases, with 15 bases sitting between them. The CDR3 spans 13 residues. CDR1 and CDR2 (germline): DFQATT, SNEGSKA (reference sequence).

This clonotype came up a few times. The V gene is TRBV6-5, the J gene TRBJ1-2; D perhaps matches TRBD1 (5 bases). The ends were cut back, 4 bases at V and 8 bases at J, with 11 bases in the middle. Germline CDR1 and CDR2: MNHEY and SVGAGI. The CDR3 has 12 amino acids. The DNA of the CDR3 is TGTGCCAGCAGTTCAGGGTCGCAGGGCTACACCTTC. Its translation is CASSSGSQGYTF.

The V call is TRBV9, the J call TRBJ2-7, with TRBD1 matching 9 bases. This CDR3 spans 15 amino acids. Germline trimming cut 4 bases from V and 1 base from J; bases unmatched to any gene: 6. In germline, CDR1 is SGDLS, CDR2 YYNGEE. The CDR3 region is CASSLTGTGSYEQYF. The CDR3 DNA sequence: TGTGCCAGCAGCCTCACCGGGACAGGGTCCTACGAGCAGTACTTC. Filled out from reference TRBV9 and TRBJ2-7, the complete variable domain reads DSGVTQTPKHLITATGQRVTLRCSPRSGDLSVYWYQQSLDQGLQFLIQYYNGEERAKGNILERFSAQQFPDLHSELNLSSLELGDSALYFCASSLTGTGSYEQYFGPGTRLTVT.